This T cell receptor beta chain was identified during a study of control samples from healthy donors and cancer patients. Using immunoSEQ multiplex PCR, the repertoire was profiled, and TCRdb retains in-frame clones only, with some absent. Altogether tens of thousands of clones are present, approximately 82% being singletons, with the ten largest covering approximately 10%. The source is a man aged 55 to 70 with head and neck cancer. Source material: PBMCs.

CDR3 in DNA: TGTGCCAGCAGCAAATTACCGGGACTAGCGGGAATCTACGAGCAGTACTTC. Its protein product is CASSKLPGLAGIYEQYF. The genes are TRBV7-8 and TRBJ2-7; 13 bases agree with TRBD2. The CDR3 runs to 17 residues. CDR1 is SGHVS, CDR2 FQNEAQ, per germline. Trimming at V came to 5 bases and at J to 3 bases, leaving 10 bases not matched to a gene.